What follows are 32 T cell receptor beta chains derived from one specimen sequenced in a study of CD8+ T cells in alopecia areata. The treatment is: oral pan-JAK inhibitor, 5-10 mg twice daily. Investigators isolated RNA and reverse transcribed it into cDNA to act as the sequencing template. TCRdb keeps only in-frame clones here, not all; method: immunoSEQ multiplex PCR. This table holds about 74,000 clones, approximately 30% found once. The material sequenced was CD8+ T cells sorted from blood, taken at week 4, from a patient treated with tofacitinib. These receptors originate from a human donor with alopecia areata.

This clone was found a few times. The chain uses TRBV13 and TRBJ2-4; possibly TRBD2 for D (5 bases). V was pared by 4 bases and J by 3 bases, with 10 bases between. Germline V gene data show CDR1 as PRHDT and CDR2 as FYEKMQ (reference sequence). The CDR3 is 14 residues long. The CDR3 sequence: CASSSRVGKNIQYF. Here the CDR3 DNA reads TGTGCCAGCAGCTCGAGGGTTGGCAAAAACATTCAGTACTTC.

This chain links TRBV30 with TRBJ2-1; 9 bases are a match to TRBD1. The CDR3 consists of 12 residues. CDR1 and CDR2 (germline): GTSNPN, SVGIG (reference sequence). V shed 7 bases, J shed 14 bases, and the junction held 12 bases outside the gene matches. CDR3 DNA sequence: TGTGCCTTCGGGACAGGGCCTGGCGAGGAGTTCTTC. This translates into CAFGTGPGEEFF.

The V gene is TRBV29-1, the J gene TRBJ2-2, with TRBD1 identical over 9 bases. The CDR3 length is 17 residues. Germline V gene data show CDR1 as SQVTM and CDR2 as ANQGSEA. Germline trimming cut 7 bases from V and 1 base from J; bases unmatched to any gene: 13. CDR3 region: CSATGTGIHGNTGELFF. As DNA, the CDR3 is TGCAGCGCGACCGGGACAGGGATACATGGGAACACCGGGGAGCTGTTTTTT.

The table lists this clone with a few counts. The rearrangement uses TRBV29-1 and TRBJ2-1, with 9 bases identical to TRBD2. Per the germline V gene, CDR1 is SQVTM and CDR2 is ANQGSEA. Trimming at V came to 6 bases and at J to 1 base, leaving 7 bases not matched to a gene. The CDR3 runs to 15 residues. The CDR3 spells CSVRGAGGSYNEQFF. In DNA form, the CDR3 reads TGCAGCGTGCGGGGTGCGGGAGGGTCCTACAATGAGCAGTTCTTC.

As to this clone: The sample has other DNA sequences that encode this CDR3 too. The chain is built from TRBV27 and TRBJ2-2, with no clear D. Looked up from germline, CDR1 is MNHEY and CDR2 is SMNVEV (reference sequence). V lost 2 bases and J 5 bases, leaving 6 bases between the germline ends. This CDR3 spans 13 amino acids. The CDR3 DNA reads as TGTGCCAGCAGTTTAGGTGGGACCGGGGAGCTGTTTTTT. Residues: CASSLGGTGELFF.

This clone was detected only a few times. The gene calls are TRBV11-2 and TRBJ1-1; D is unclear. V was cut by 2 bases and J by 8 bases, with 9 bases left in between. The CDR3 sequence is 12 residues long. Germline V CDR1 and CDR2: SGHAT, FQNNGV. CDR3: CASSLRTREAFF. CDR3 nucleotide sequence: TGTGCCAGCAGCTTACGAACCCGGGAAGCTTTCTTT.

The genes are TRBV5-1 and TRBJ2-7, with no clear D. Trimming stripped 3 bases from V and 3 bases from J, with 10 bases between. Germline lookup yields CDR1 SGHRS and CDR2 YFSETQ. There are 13 residues in the CDR3. CDR3 nucleotide sequence: TGCGCCAGCAGCTCCGGGTCGGACTACGAGCAGTACTTC. Its translation is CASSSGSDYEQYF.

Written as DNA, the CDR3 is TGTGCCTGGAGTGTGGTGGGAGAACTTGAGACCCAGTACTTC. Its translation is CAWSVVGELETQYF. The V gene is TRBV30, the J gene TRBJ2-5; a weak D match, TRBD2 (5 bases). Trimming took off 0 bases at V and 5 bases at J, with 13 bases between the two ends. Germline V gene data show CDR1 as GTSNPN and CDR2 as SVGIG (reference sequence). The CDR3 spans 14 residues.

This clone was seen a handful of times. CDR3 amino acids: CASSFPQGAAGANVLTF. The CDR3 DNA follows: TGTGCCAGCAGCTTCCCACAGGGGGCGGCTGGGGCCAACGTCCTGACTTTC. The J gene is TRBJ2-6, the V gene TRBV11-2, with 9 bases identical to TRBD1. The V gene's germline CDR1 is SGHAT and CDR2 FQNNGV. With 3 bases clipped from V and 2 bases from J, the junction kept 5 bases outside the gene matches. The CDR3 has 17 residues.

As to this clone: The identical CDR3 is also encoded by other nucleotide sequences in the sample. V usage is TRBV29-1 and J usage is TRBJ2-5; the D is unclear. The CDR3 is made up of 10 amino acids. The ends were cut back, 6 bases at V and 4 bases at J, with 6 bases in the middle. Per germline, CDR1 SQVTM and CDR2 ANQGSEA. CDR3: CSVVGETQYF. The CDR3 coding sequence is TGCAGCGTGGTGGGAGAGACCCAGTACTTC.

The chain carries TRBV5-6 and TRBJ2-7, with D possibly being TRBD2 (5 bases). The CDR3 loop spans 14 amino acids. CDR1 is SGHDT, CDR2 YYEEEE, per germline. The V end was cut by 4 bases, the J end by 3 bases, with 14 bases between. CDR3 DNA sequence: TGTGCCAGCAGCCAGACTAAGCGAGGCTACGAGCAGTACTTC. Encoded protein: CASSQTKRGYEQYF.

DNA of the CDR3: TGTGCCAGCAGCCCAGACTTCCGGGAGCTGTTTTTT. This encodes CASSPDFRELFF. The chain carries TRBV11-2 and TRBJ2-2; D ambiguous. Germline CDR1 is SGHAT and CDR2 is FQNNGV. This CDR3 region has 12 residues. V was cut by 5 bases and J by 9 bases, with 10 bases left in between. Full variable domain (missing parts from reference TRBV11-2 and TRBJ2-2): EAGVAQSPRYKIIEKRQSVAFWCNPISGHATLYWYQQILGQGPKLLIQFQNNGVVDDSQLPKDRFSAERLKGVDSTLKIQPAKLEDSAVYLCASSPDFRELFFGEGSRLTVL.

V usage is TRBV30 and J usage is TRBJ2-1, with D tentatively TRBD1 (5 bases). Germline V gene data show CDR1 as GTSNPN and CDR2 as SVGIG (reference sequence). V lost 6 bases and J 4 bases, leaving 13 bases between the germline ends. The CDR3 consists of 13 residues. In DNA form, the CDR3 reads TGTGCCTGTTCCGAGGACACGTACAATGAGCAGTTCTTC. This codes for CACSEDTYNEQFF.

The CDR3 nucleotides are TGCAGCGTAGACAGGTCTGGATATGGCTACACCTTC. Translated: CSVDRSGYGYTF. The V gene is TRBV29-1, the J gene TRBJ1-2, with a weak D call TRBD1 (6 bases). V lost 6 bases to trimming and J lost 5 bases, with 13 bases between them. Per the germline V gene, CDR1 is SQVTM and CDR2 is ANQGSEA. The CDR3 totals 12 residues. The full variable domain, rest sourced from reference TRBV29-1 and TRBJ1-2, is SAVISQKPSRDICQRGTSLTIQCQVDSQVTMMFWYRQQPGQSLTLIATANQGSEATYESGFVIDKFPISRPNLTFSTLTVSNMSPEDSSIYLCSVDRSGYGYTFGSGTRLTVV.

There are a few counts of this clone. The V gene is TRBV11-1, the J gene TRBJ2-7; 8 bases fit TRBD2. Germline trimming cut 6 bases from V and 4 bases from J; bases unmatched to any gene: 11. CDR3 length equals 15 residues. Germline lookup yields CDR1 SGHAT and CDR2 FQDESV (reference sequence). For the CDR3, the DNA is TGTGCCAGCAGTTCCGGACTAGCCCCTGGGTACGAGCAGTACTTC. Translation: CASSSGLAPGYEQYF. The full variable domain, its missing parts supplied by reference TRBV11-1 and TRBJ2-7, is EAEVAQSPRYKITEKSQAVAFWCDPISGHATLYWYRQILGQGPELLVQFQDESVVDDSQLPKDRFSAERLKGVDSTLKIQPAELGDSAMYLCASSSGLAPGYEQYFGPGTRLTVT.

This clone has just a few counts. The chain joins TRBV4-1 to TRBJ1-1; tentative D call: TRBD1 (6 bases). The CDR3 runs 15 residues. Trimming took 4 bases from V and 5 from J, leaving 17 bases between them. The germline V gene has CDR1 MGHRA and CDR2 YSYEKL. The CDR3 DNA follows: TGCGCCAGCAGCCCGGCGGCCGGGAGGGGGACTGAAGCTTTCTTT. Its protein is CASSPAAGRGTEAFF.

This clone was recorded a few times. The chain has TRBV29-1 and TRBJ2-4; D is ambiguous. The CDR3 is made up of 14 amino acids. Per germline, CDR1 SQVTM and CDR2 ANQGSEA. Trimming pared 7 bases from V and 1 base from J, leaving 14 bases between. CDR3 DNA sequence: TGCAGCGCCGACGACCCCGAGGCCAAAAACATTCAGTACTTC. The encoded protein is CSADDPEAKNIQYF.

The chain joins TRBV19 to TRBJ2-1, with TRBD1 matching 8 bases. Per germline, CDR1 LNHDA and CDR2 SQIVND (reference sequence). The CDR3 loop spans 15 amino acids. The junction had 9 bases not matched to a gene; V was cut back by 4 bases and J by 7 bases. The CDR3, as DNA: TGTGCCAGTAGTACCTCAGGGGGCGCGGGAAATGAGCAGTTCTTC. It specifies CASSTSGGAGNEQFF.

The sample holds a few counts of this clone. J is TRBJ2-1 and V is TRBV29-1; 13 positions match TRBD2. Trimming took 6 bases from V and 7 from J; bases not matched to a gene: 6. CDR3 length: 14 residues. Germline-derived CDR1 and CDR2 are SQVTM and ANQGSEA. This CDR3 reads CSVEGLAGRNEQFF. Here the CDR3 DNA reads TGCAGCGTGGAGGGACTAGCGGGAAGGAATGAGCAGTTCTTC.

V and J are TRBV15 and TRBJ2-7; a possible D gene is TRBD1 (6 bases). This CDR3 region has 15 residues. The germline CDR1 and CDR2 sequences are LNHNV and YYDKDF (reference sequence). Deletions cut 4 bases from V and 4 bases from J, with 17 bases between. CDR3 sequence reads: CATSTSRGIGYEQYF. The CDR3 DNA follows: TGTGCCACCAGCACTAGCAGGGGAATAGGGTACGAGCAGTACTTC. Supplemented by reference TRBV15 and TRBJ2-7, the full variable domain reads DAMVIQNPRYQVTQFGKPVTLSCSQTLNHNVMYWYQQKSSQAPKLLFHYYDKDFNNEADTPDNFQSRRPNTSFCFLDIRSPGLGDTAMYLCATSTSRGIGYEQYFGPGTRLTVT.

The chain recombines TRBV6-6 with TRBJ2-5; perhaps D is TRBD1 or TRBD2 (5 bases each). The CDR3 consists of 14 residues. The germline V and J ends were trimmed by 5 bases and 9 bases, with 19 bases remaining between them. The germline V gene has CDR1 MNHNY and CDR2 SVGAGI (reference sequence). The CDR3 bases are TGTGCCAGCAGTCAACGTCTCGACGGGACGTCCCAGTACTTC. Residues: CASSQRLDGTSQYF.

This clone was seen only a few times. V gene TRBV19 combines with J gene TRBJ1-1; D gene ambiguous. The CDR3 runs to 14 residues. Trimming shortened V by 5 bases and J by 2 bases, and 12 bases separated the two germline ends. Per the germline V gene, CDR1 is LNHDA and CDR2 is SQIVND (reference sequence). The CDR3 loop reads CASSATGSNTEAFF. The CDR3 DNA is TGTGCCAGTAGTGCCACGGGATCTAACACTGAAGCTTTCTTT.

This clone was seen only a few times. The chain employs TRBV27 and TRBJ2-7, with 7 nucleotides matching TRBD2. Per germline, CDR1 MNHEY and CDR2 SMNVEV (reference sequence). The CDR3 is 13 amino acids. The J segment lost 3 bases and the V segment lost 2 bases, leaving 1 base of the junction unmatched. CDR3 nucleotide sequence: TGTGCCAGCAGTTTAGGGGAGGGCTACGAGCAGTACTTC. As protein: CASSLGEGYEQYF.

The chain recombines TRBV19 with TRBJ2-2; D remains unclear. V lost 7 bases and J lost 0, with 3 bases in between. The length of the CDR3 is 12 residues. Per germline, CDR1 LNHDA and CDR2 SQIVND (reference sequence). This chain's CDR3 is CASNPNTGELFF. CDR3 DNA sequence: TGTGCCAGTAACCCGAACACCGGGGAGCTGTTTTTT.

This chain connects TRBV19 to TRBJ1-5, with a possible D match to TRBD1 (5 bases). Deletions cut 1 base from V and 7 bases from J, with 14 bases between. The CDR3 contains 15 residues. From germline, CDR1 is LNHDA and CDR2 SQIVND (reference sequence). The CDR3 DNA sequence: TGTGCCAGTAGTATAGTCCCCGGGACCTTCCAGCCCCAGCATTTT. This translates into CASSIVPGTFQPQHF. The variable domain in full, with the rest retrieved from reference TRBV19 and TRBJ1-5, is DGGITQSPKYLFRKEGQNVTLSCEQNLNHDAMYWYRQDPGQGLRLIYYSQIVNDFQKGDIAEGYSVSREKKESFPLTVTSAQKNPTAFYLCASSIVPGTFQPQHFGDGTRLSIL.

The sample holds a few counts of this clone. This chain links TRBV29-1 with TRBJ2-7; 9 bases match TRBD2. This CDR3 has 15 amino acids. V gave up 2 bases and J gave up 0 bases; unmatched junction bases: 5. The germline gives CDR1 SQVTM, CDR2 ANQGSEA. The CDR3 region is CSVEPSGDSSYEQYF. In DNA form, the CDR3 reads TGCAGCGTTGAACCTAGCGGGGATAGCTCCTACGAGCAGTACTTC.

This clone has more than one count but fewer than ten. The rearrangement links TRBV27 to TRBJ2-7; TRBD1 might be the D (5 bases). This CDR3 comprises 16 residues. The germline V gene has CDR1 MNHEY and CDR2 SMNVEV (reference sequence). Trimming removed 6 bases from V and 5 bases from J, with 23 bases in between. The CDR3 sequence is CASRERVGQTSHEQYF. The DNA for the CDR3 is TGTGCCAGCAGAGAGAGAGTTGGACAAACCAGCCACGAGCAGTACTTC.

CDR3 DNA sequence: TGTGCCAGCAGTTCCTACAGCCCGAATGAGCAGTTCTTC. Residues: CASSSYSPNEQFF. V is TRBV27 and J is TRBJ2-1; D call uncertain. V lost 4 bases to trimming and J lost 7 bases, with 11 bases between them. CDR3 size: 13 residues. Germline V gene data show CDR1 as MNHEY and CDR2 as SMNVEV (reference sequence).

The J gene is TRBJ1-1, the V gene TRBV27; no reliable D call. Germline V gives CDR1 MNHEY, CDR2 SMNVEV (reference sequence). The CDR3 loop spans 18 amino acids. With 4 bases removed from V and 2 bases from J, the gap between germline ends came to 23 bases. The DNA for the CDR3 is TGTGCCAGCAGTTCTAGACCCGAACCCGCGTACCCCAACACTGAAGCTTTCTTT. Amino acid sequence: CASSSRPEPAYPNTEAFF.

V gene TRBV4-1 combines with J gene TRBJ2-7, with TRBD1 matching over 9 bases. The germline V gene encodes CDR1 MGHRA and CDR2 YSYEKL. Trimming removed 3 bases from V and 4 bases from J; junction bases left unmatched: 10. CDR3 length: 16 residues. The CDR3 DNA is TGCGCCAGCAGCCACGGTGACAGGGGGTCCTTATACGAGCAGTACTTC. This gives the protein CASSHGDRGSLYEQYF.

This clone was counted a few times. V usage is TRBV6-6 and J usage is TRBJ2-7; possibly TRBD1 for D (5 bases). Trimming left V 10 bases short and J 2 bases short, with 12 bases between. CDR1 and CDR2 (germline): MNHNY, SVGAGI (reference sequence). This CDR3 has 12 amino acids. The CDR3 loop is CATSPDTYEQYF. The CDR3 coding sequence is TGTGCCACGTCGCCGGACACCTACGAGCAGTACTTC.

The chain uses TRBV29-1 and TRBJ2-2; no reliable D call. CDR3 length: 13 amino acids. V gave up 7 bases and J gave up 0 bases, with 9 bases separating them. Germline CDR1 is SQVTM and CDR2 is ANQGSEA. Written as DNA, the CDR3 is TGCAGCGGAACCGTATCGAACACCGGGGAGCTGTTTTTT. Its translation: CSGTVSNTGELFF.